This TCR beta chain was retrieved from a study of blood T cells in healthy people across ages. Whole-study context: Using template switching, researchers captured about one barcoded beta molecule for each two T cells.

V dropped 1 base and J dropped 6; count of bases not matched to a gene: 2. This CDR3 has 14 residues. Extractions gave at least 6 micrograms of total RNA per sample. A J-beta primer mix and a sample-barcoded 5' primer were used in a second PCR of about 7 to 11 cycles. MiXCR was run by TCRdb on the 5' RACE reads, yielding one entry per CDR3 protein. The sample lists 1.4 million or so distinct CDR3 sequences; 42% were seen once. The rearrangement uses TRBV12-3 or TRBV12-4 and TRBJ2-1, with TRBD2 matching 8 bases. The sequenced material came from blood. The receptor was derived from a woman aged 18-29 years in good health. The CDR3 sequence: CASSLGLATNEQFF. Written as DNA, the CDR3 is TGTGCCAGCAGTTTAGGACTAGCGACCAATGAGCAGTTCTTC.